This T cell receptor (beta chain) comes out of a study of T-cell memory formation after mild COVID-19. The overall study: Clusters were largely donor specific.

The CDR3 has 13 residues. The germline V gene has CDR1 MNHEY and CDR2 SVGAGI. Trimming shortened V by 8 bases and J by 10 bases, and 18 bases separated the two germline ends. Findings of the study overall: CD4+ contracting clones were found mainly in CM and EM, and CD8+ ones in EMRA.

With respect to this clonotype: The antigen is not known. A much larger clone differs from this one at a single base, so this may be a read error.

MiXCR was run by TCRdb on the 5' RACE reads, yielding one entry per CDR3 protein. The data contain under 300,000 distinct CDR3 sequences, 7% to 10% of them singletons. This clonotype was sampled from a man between 18 and 35 years old who had mild COVID-19 (a few samples of this study predate the infection). Cell type and time point are not known. Material: PBMCs or a T cell subset sorted from them (not recorded which). This chain joins TRBV6-5 and TRBJ2-1; no firm D call. CDR3 amino acids: CASGLSEKGEQFF. The CDR3 DNA follows: TGTGCCAGCGGTTTGAGTGAGAAAGGAGAGCAGTTCTTC.